The 18 T cell receptor beta chains reported below all come from one sample, sequenced in a study of T cells in tuberculosis. This table comes from immunoSEQ multiplex PCR, and its TCRdb copy is limited to in-frame clones, with some not included. The table lists 37,000 or so clones, 94% of them singletons, with about 12% in the top ten. Material for sequencing was PBMCs. These receptor sequences come from a donor aged 10-29 years with latent tuberculosis or without tuberculosis infection. Some clones in this sample may be carry-over from other donors' samples.

The rearrangement joins TRBV10-3 to TRBJ2-3; possible D gene TRBD1, 6 bases. The CDR3 runs to 15 residues. With 1 base removed from V and 0 bases from J, the gap between germline ends came to 8 bases. Germline V CDR1 and CDR2: ENHRY, SYGVKD. In DNA, the CDR3 is TGTGCCATCAGTGAGTTTGGGGGCAGCACAGATACGCAGTATTTT. This translates into CAISEFGGSTDTQYF.

The chain links TRBV10-1 to TRBJ2-5; a possible D gene is TRBD2 (6 bases). V lost 2 bases and J 5 bases, leaving 15 bases between the germline ends. Germline-derived CDR1 and CDR2 are WNHNN and SYGVQD (reference sequence). The CDR3 loop spans 15 amino acids. The CDR3, as DNA: TGCGCCAGCAGTGAGAAGGCGGGGCGGACCGAGACCCAGTACTTC. Amino acid sequence: CASSEKAGRTETQYF.

The V gene is TRBV7-8, the J gene TRBJ2-1; 10 bases match TRBD2. The CDR3 length is 17 residues. With 4 bases clipped from V and 3 bases from J, the junction kept 9 bases outside the gene matches. CDR1 SGHVS and CDR2 FQNEAQ come from the germline V gene. The CDR3 spells CASSYTLAGGFYNEQFF. The CDR3 DNA reads as TGTGCCAGCAGCTACACTTTAGCGGGGGGCTTCTACAATGAGCAGTTCTTC.

The J gene is TRBJ1-4, the V gene TRBV7-2, with TRBD1 as a possible D gene (5 bases). Per the germline V gene, CDR1 is SGHTA and CDR2 is FQGNSA. The CDR3 consists of 14 residues. The V and J ends lost 1 base and 9 bases respectively, with 12 bases between them. CDR3 nucleotides: TGTGCCAGCAGCTTAGATGGGGCCTTCAAAAAACTGTTTTTT. Residues: CASSLDGAFKKLFF.

A single count supports this clone. The chain couples TRBV7-2 to TRBJ2-5; weak D call: TRBD1 (6 bases). CDR3 length: 14 amino acids. CDR1 is SGHTA, CDR2 FQGNSA, per germline. V was clipped by 5 bases and J by 1 base, with 11 bases between them. DNA for the CDR3: TGTGCCAGCAGCAAGCGGACAGCCCAAGAGACCCAGTACTTC. Residues: CASSKRTAQETQYF.

The chain employs TRBV5-4 and TRBJ2-7; TRBD2 aligns across 11 bases. Germline V gene data show CDR1 as SGHNT and CDR2 as YYREEE (reference sequence). This CDR3 region has 15 residues. V trimming: 1 base; J trimming: 7 bases; junction bases outside the gene matches: 7. The CDR3 reads CASSLKLAGVDEQYF. The CDR3 nucleotides are TGTGCCAGCAGCTTGAAACTAGCGGGGGTCGATGAGCAGTACTTC.

This clone occurred once. The rearrangement joins TRBV30 to TRBJ1-4, with D perhaps matching TRBD1 (6 bases). Trimming removed 3 bases at V and 4 bases at J, with 12 bases between. CDR3 length: 14 amino acids. Germline V CDR1 and CDR2: GTSNPN, SVGIG (reference sequence). CDR3 in DNA: TGTGCCTGGAGCTCGGACAGAATTAATGAAAAACTGTTTTTT. Amino acid sequence: CAWSSDRINEKLFF.

The chain carries TRBV10-3 and TRBJ1-1; D is ambiguous. Germline V CDR1 and CDR2: ENHRY, SYGVKD. With 5 bases removed from V and 0 bases from J, the gap between germline ends came to 4 bases. CDR3 length: 12 residues. CDR3 coding DNA: TGTGCCATCAGTCGTATGAACACTGAAGCTTTCTTT. It translates to CAISRMNTEAFF.

V usage is TRBV4-1 and J usage is TRBJ1-4; the match to TRBD1 covers 10 bases. The CDR3 spans 17 residues. Unmatched junction bases numbered 14, after V lost 6 bases and J lost 7 bases. CDR1 and CDR2 from the germline V gene are MGHRA and YSYEKL. The CDR3 DNA is TGCGCCAGCAGTCCGGTCCCGGGACAGGGGAGGGGTGAAAAACTGTTTTTT. Residues: CASSPVPGQGRGEKLFF.

The chain has TRBV5-1 and TRBJ2-2, with 9 bases identical to TRBD1. Germline assignment: CDR1 SGHRS and CDR2 YFSETQ. The CDR3 runs to 17 residues. The V and J ends lost 2 bases and 5 bases, in that order; junction bases with no gene match: 10. The CDR3 spells CASSLPSGQGFTGELFF. The CDR3 nucleotides read TGCGCCAGCAGCTTACCATCGGGACAGGGTTTTACCGGGGAGCTGTTTTTT.

DNA for the CDR3: TGTGCCAGCAGTTTCCGTGATGAGGGCTCCTACGAGCAGTACTTC. It codes for CASSFRDEGSYEQYF. The chain combines TRBV6-5 with TRBJ2-7; weak D call: TRBD2 (5 bases). Germline values: CDR1 MNHEY, CDR2 SVGAGI. V dropped 4 bases and J dropped 0 bases, with 13 bases sitting between them. This CDR3 is built from 15 residues.

The chain uses TRBV6-6 and TRBJ2-1, with D perhaps TRBD2 (5 bases). The CDR3 contains 14 residues. Looked up from germline, CDR1 is MNHNY and CDR2 is SVGAGI (reference sequence). Trimming stripped 4 bases from V and 10 bases from J, with 17 bases between. The CDR3 coding sequence is TGTGCCAGCAGTTCTCGTCTAGCTAGGGCCGAGCAGTTCTTC. This gives the protein CASSSRLARAEQFF.

V is TRBV5-1 and J is TRBJ1-1; weak D call: TRBD1 (5 bases). CDR3 length: 13 amino acids. Germline assignment: CDR1 SGHRS and CDR2 YFSETQ. V was clipped by 1 base and J by 1 base, with 5 bases between them. The CDR3 DNA reads as TGCGCCAGCAGCTTGCAGGGGAACACTGAAGCTTTCTTT. This translates into CASSLQGNTEAFF. Looking up the rest from reference TRBV5-1 and TRBJ1-1 gives the full variable domain: KAGVTQTPRYLIKTRGQQVTLSCSPISGHRSVSWYQQTPGQGLQFLFEYFSETQRNKGNFPGRFSGRQFSNSRSEMNVSTLELGDSALYLCASSLQGNTEAFFGQGTRLTVV.

This chain connects TRBV5-6 to TRBJ2-1; 7 bases fit TRBD1. The length of the CDR3 is 15 residues. V was pared by 4 bases and J by 0 bases, with 4 bases of the junction left unmatched. The germline gives CDR1 SGHDT, CDR2 YYEEEE. This CDR3 reads CASSKDRDSYNEQFF. Here the CDR3 DNA reads TGTGCCAGCAGCAAAGACAGGGACTCCTACAATGAGCAGTTCTTC.

The CDR3 DNA reads as TGTGCCAGCAAAGAGGCAGGGGGGACAGATACGCAGTATTTT. Translating it yields CASKEAGGTDTQYF. The chain is built from TRBV2 and TRBJ2-3; perhaps TRBD1 as D (7 bases). Germline CDR1 is SNHLY and CDR2 is FYNNEI. V shed 7 bases and J shed 3 bases, with 14 bases lying between them. CDR3 length: 14 amino acids.

In its sample, this clone is medium-sized. The sample has other DNA sequences that encode this CDR3 too. In DNA, the CDR3 is TGTGCCAGCAGTTACTCTAGGGGTGAGCAGTTCTTC. Translated, it gives CASSYSRGEQFF. The rearrangement uses TRBV6-6 and TRBJ2-1; possible D gene TRBD1, 5 bases. CDR1 and CDR2 (germline): MNHNY, SVGAGI (reference sequence). V lost 0 bases and J lost 9, with 6 bases in between. This CDR3 contains 12 residues.

The chain joins TRBV7-2 to TRBJ2-7; D uncertain. V lost 5 bases and J lost 6, with 8 bases in between. This CDR3 is 11 amino acids long. Germline V gives CDR1 SGHTA, CDR2 FQGNSA. The CDR3 here is CASSPPPEQYF. The CDR3 bases are TGTGCCAGCAGCCCCCCTCCCGAGCAGTACTTC.

The V gene is TRBV19, the J gene TRBJ1-1; unclear D gene. The CDR3 has 16 residues. CDR1 is LNHDA and CDR2 is SQIVND in the germline V gene (reference sequence). V lost 5 bases and J 1 base, leaving 17 bases between the germline ends. The CDR3 nucleotides read TGTGCCAGTAGTCCCCCAGTAGGGAGAGAGAACACTGAAGCTTTCTTT. This encodes CASSPPVGRENTEAFF.